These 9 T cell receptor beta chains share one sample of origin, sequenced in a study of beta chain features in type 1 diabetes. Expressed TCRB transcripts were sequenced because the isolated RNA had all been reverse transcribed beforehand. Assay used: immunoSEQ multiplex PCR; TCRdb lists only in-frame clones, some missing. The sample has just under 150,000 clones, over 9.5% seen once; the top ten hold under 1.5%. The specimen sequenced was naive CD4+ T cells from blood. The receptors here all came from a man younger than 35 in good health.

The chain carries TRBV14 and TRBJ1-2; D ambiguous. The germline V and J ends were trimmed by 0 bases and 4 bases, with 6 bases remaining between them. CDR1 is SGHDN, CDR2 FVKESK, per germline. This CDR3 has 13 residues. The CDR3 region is CASSQDRLYGYTF. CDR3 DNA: TGTGCCAGCAGCCAAGATAGACTCTATGGCTACACCTTC.

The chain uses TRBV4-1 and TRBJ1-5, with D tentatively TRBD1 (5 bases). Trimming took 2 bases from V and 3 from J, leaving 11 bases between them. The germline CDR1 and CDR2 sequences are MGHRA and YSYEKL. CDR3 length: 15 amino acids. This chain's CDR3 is CASSQRGSVNQPQHF. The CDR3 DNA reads TGCGCCAGCAGCCAAAGGGGCTCGGTCAATCAGCCCCAGCATTTT.

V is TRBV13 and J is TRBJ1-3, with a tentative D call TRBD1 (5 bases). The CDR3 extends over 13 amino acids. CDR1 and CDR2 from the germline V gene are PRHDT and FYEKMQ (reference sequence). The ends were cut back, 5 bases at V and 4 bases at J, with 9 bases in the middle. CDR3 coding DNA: TGTGCCAGCAGCATAAGACAGGGAAACACCATATATTTT. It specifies CASSIRQGNTIYF. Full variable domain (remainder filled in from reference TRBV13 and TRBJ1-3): AAGVIQSPRHLIKEKRETATLKCYPIPRHDTVYWYQQGPGQDPQFLISFYEKMQSDKGSIPDRFSAQQFSDYHSELNMSSLELGDSALYFCASSIRQGNTIYFGEGSWLTVV.

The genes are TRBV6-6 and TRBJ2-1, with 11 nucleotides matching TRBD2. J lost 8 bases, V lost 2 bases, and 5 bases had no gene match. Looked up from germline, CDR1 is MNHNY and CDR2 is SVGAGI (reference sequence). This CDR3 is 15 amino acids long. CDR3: CASSYASGGFYEQFF. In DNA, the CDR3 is TGTGCCAGCAGTTACGCTAGCGGGGGGTTCTATGAGCAGTTCTTC.

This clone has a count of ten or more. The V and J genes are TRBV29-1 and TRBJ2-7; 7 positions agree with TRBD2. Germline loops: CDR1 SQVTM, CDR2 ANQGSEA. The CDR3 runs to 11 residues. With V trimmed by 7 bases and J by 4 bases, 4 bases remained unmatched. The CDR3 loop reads CSATGGYEQYF. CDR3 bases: TGCAGCGCCACGGGGGGTTACGAGCAGTACTTC.

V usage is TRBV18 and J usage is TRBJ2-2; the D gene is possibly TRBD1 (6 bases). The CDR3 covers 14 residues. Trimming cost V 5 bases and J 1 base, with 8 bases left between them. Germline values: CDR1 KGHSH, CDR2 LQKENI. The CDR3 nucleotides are TGTGCCAGCTCAATGGACAGGAACACCGGGGAGCTGTTTTTT. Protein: CASSMDRNTGELFF. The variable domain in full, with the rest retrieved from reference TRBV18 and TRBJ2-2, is NAGVMQNPRHLVRRRGQEARLRCSPMKGHSHVYWYRQLPEEGLKFMVYLQKENIIDESGMPKERFSAEFPKEGPSILRIQQVVRGDSAAYFCASSMDRNTGELFFGEGSRLTVL.

This chain's CDR3 is CASSQGSQGLDTQYF. The CDR3 bases are TGTGCCAGCAGCCAAGGAAGTCAGGGATTAGATACGCAGTATTTT. The rearrangement uses TRBV28 and TRBJ2-3; D perhaps matches TRBD1 (5 bases). The CDR3 extends over 15 amino acids. Trimming stripped 6 bases from V and 5 bases from J, with 18 bases between. CDR1 is MDHEN and CDR2 is SYDVKM in the germline V gene.

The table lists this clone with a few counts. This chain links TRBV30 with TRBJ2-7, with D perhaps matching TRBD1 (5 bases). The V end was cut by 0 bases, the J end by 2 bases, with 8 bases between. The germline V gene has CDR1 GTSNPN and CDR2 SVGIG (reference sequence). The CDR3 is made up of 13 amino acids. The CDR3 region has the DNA TGTGCCTGGAGTGTAGACAGCACCTACGAGCAGTACTTC. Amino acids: CAWSVDSTYEQYF.

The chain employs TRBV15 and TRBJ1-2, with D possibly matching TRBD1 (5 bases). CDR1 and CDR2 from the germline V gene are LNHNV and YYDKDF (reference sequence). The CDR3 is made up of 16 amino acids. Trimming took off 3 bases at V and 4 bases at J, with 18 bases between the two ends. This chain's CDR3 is CATSRGGTGGSYGYTF. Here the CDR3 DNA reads TGTGCCACCAGCAGGGGAGGAACAGGTGGTTCCTATGGCTACACCTTC.